Below, 17 T cell receptor beta chains from the same sample are listed, as sequenced in a study of T cells in Graves' hyperthyroidism and ophthalmopathy. Researchers took RNA transcripts and amplified the TCR beta CDR3 regions from them. The study used the HTBI primer set for a first-round RT-PCR of the TCR CDR3. TCRdb used MiXCR to reprocess the multiplex PCR reads, holding one entry per CDR3 protein. The profile shows roughly 150,000 distinct CDR3 sequences, roughly 10% of them singletons. The sample comprised blood. Source of these receptors: a woman younger than 30 with Graves' hyperthyroidism that later progressed to Graves' ophthalmopathy.

This clonotype was counted ten times or more. V is TRBV6-1 and J is TRBJ1-1; D is undetermined. The germline V gene encodes CDR1 MNHNS and CDR2 SASEGT. Trimming cost V 6 bases and J 7 bases, with 15 bases left between them. This CDR3 has 13 residues. The CDR3 bases are TGTGCCAGCAGGGAATGGACGGCCGATGAAGCTTTCTTT. Protein: CASREWTADEAFF.

This clonotype showed up many times. The chain links TRBV20-1 to TRBJ1-2; 10 bases agree with TRBD1. Germline values: CDR1 DFQATT, CDR2 SNEGSKA (reference sequence). V was pared by 6 bases and J by 3 bases, with 10 bases of the junction left unmatched. The CDR3 contains 15 residues. As DNA, the CDR3 is TGCAGTGCGCCGGGGACAGGGGTTTCTCACTATGGCTACACCTTC. Its translation is CSAPGTGVSHYGYTF.

This clonotype turned up a few times. It is likely a read error, because the conserved phenylalanine at the end of the CDR3 is missing. The chain couples TRBV12-3 or TRBV12-4 to TRBJ1-1, with D possibly matching TRBD1 (5 bases). The CDR3 spans 12 residues. V dropped 6 bases and J dropped 5 bases, with 10 bases sitting between them. The CDR3 reads CASSPQGTEAFL. DNA for the CDR3: TGTGCCAGCAGCCCTCAGGGTACTGAAGCTTTCCTT.

Concerning this clonotype itself: The junction shows a germline mismatch at one end, possibly a read error. This chain joins TRBV7-8 and TRBJ2-5; tentatively, D is TRBD1 (5 bases). The CDR3 totals 15 residues. Germline values: CDR1 SGHVS, CDR2 FQNEAQ. The CDR3 is CAGSSNADGQETQYF. CDR3 nucleotide sequence: TGTGCCGGCAGCTCAAACGCGGACGGACAAGAGACGCAGTACTTC. The variable domain in full, with the rest retrieved from reference TRBV7-8 and TRBJ2-5, is GAGVSQSPRYKVAKRGQDVALRCDPISGHVSLFWYQQALGQGPEFLTYFQNEAQLDKSGLPSDRFFAERPEGSVSTLKIQRTQQEDSAVYLCAGSSNADGQETQYFGPGTRLLVL.

This clonotype has at least ten counts. The chain joins TRBV30 to TRBJ1-5; D call uncertain. The V end lost 1 base, the J end lost 3 bases, and 10 bases lay between the germline ends. The CDR3 length is 14 residues. In germline, CDR1 is GTSNPN, CDR2 SVGIG (reference sequence). Here the CDR3 reads CAWSGGQINQPQHF. For the CDR3, the DNA is TGTGCCTGGAGTGGCGGTCAGATCAATCAGCCCCAGCATTTT.

On this clonotype: A junction end diverges from the germline sequence, so it may reflect a read error. The V gene is TRBV5-1, the J gene TRBJ2-7; no clear D gene. From germline, CDR1 is SGHRS and CDR2 YFSETQ. CDR3 length: 13 residues. The CDR3 sequence: CASSFGMGNEQYF. The CDR3 region has the DNA TGCGCCAGCAGCTTTGGCATGGGGAACGAACAGTACTTC.

In its sample, this clonotype was seen a few times. V is TRBV14 and J is TRBJ1-6, with a possible D match to TRBD1 (5 bases). The CDR3 sequence is 13 residues long. Trimming shortened V by 2 bases and J by 9 bases, and 8 bases separated the two germline ends. Germline V gene lookup returns CDR1 SGHDN and CDR2 FVKESK. The CDR3 bases are TGTGCCAGCAGCCAATGGGGGAGTTCACCCCTCCACTTT. Protein product: CASSQWGSSPLHF.

This clonotype was recorded at least ten times. The rearrangement links TRBV11-1 to TRBJ1-5; maybe TRBD1 (6 bases). The CDR3 is made up of 15 amino acids. Trimming left V 0 bases short and J 2 bases short, with 8 bases between. Germline V CDR1 and CDR2: SGHAT, FQDESV (reference sequence). The chain's CDR3 is CASSLAQGCNQPQHF. The CDR3 DNA reads as TGTGCCAGCAGCTTAGCGCAGGGGTGCAATCAGCCCCAGCATTTT.

This clonotype was recorded many times. The chain is built from TRBV30 and TRBJ2-5; D uncertain. The CDR3 covers 13 residues. Germline V gene lookup returns CDR1 GTSNPN and CDR2 SVGIG (reference sequence). V was clipped by 1 base and J by 2 bases, with 8 bases between them. CDR3 in DNA: TGTGCCTGGAGTGAGGTGGGGCAAGAGACCCAGTACTTC. Translated, it gives CAWSEVGQETQYF.

For the CDR3, the DNA is TGCAGTGCTGGAAACAGGGGACAGTTCTTC. It translates to CSAGNRGQFF. V and J are TRBV20-1 and TRBJ2-1, with 7 positions matching TRBD1. Germline V gene sequence: CDR1 DFQATT, CDR2 SNEGSKA (reference sequence). The CDR3 extends over 10 amino acids. Trimming at V came to 5 bases and at J to 13 bases, leaving 5 bases not matched to a gene.

This clonotype was observed many times. The gene calls are TRBV6-1 and TRBJ1-6; D is possibly TRBD1 (5 bases). The CDR3 spans 16 residues. V lost 6 bases and J 7 bases, leaving 19 bases between the germline ends. Germline V gives CDR1 MNHNS, CDR2 SASEGT. CDR3 in DNA: TGTGCCAGCAGCCCGAGACAGTCGCCGCCGAATTCACCCCTCCACTTT. This sequence encodes CASSPRQSPPNSPLHF.

This clonotype was detected ten times or more. The V and J genes are TRBV27 and TRBJ2-1, with D tentatively TRBD1 (6 bases). The CDR3 is 15 residues long. V was trimmed by 7 bases and J by 4 bases, leaving 17 bases between them. Germline CDR1 MNHEY, CDR2 SMNVEV (reference sequence). The CDR3 nucleotides read TGTGCCAGCACCCCTTACCTGGGGGCGTACAATGAGCAGTTCTTC. Protein: CASTPYLGAYNEQFF.

This clonotype was recorded a few times. This chain uses TRBV20-1 with TRBJ2-1; 8 bases are shared with TRBD2. CDR1 and CDR2 (germline): DFQATT, SNEGSKA (reference sequence). Germline trimming cut 5 bases from V and 2 bases from J; bases unmatched to any gene: 8. This CDR3 region has 15 residues. CDR3 bases: TGCAGTGCTTTCGGGGGGGGGGGCCCCTACAATGAGCAGTTCTTC. Residues: CSAFGGGGPYNEQFF.

Many counts were recorded for this clonotype. The chain combines TRBV20-1 with TRBJ2-1; 9 positions agree with TRBD1. Germline trimming cut 2 bases from V and 8 bases from J; bases unmatched to any gene: 7. Looked up from germline, CDR1 is DFQATT and CDR2 is SNEGSKA (reference sequence). CDR3 length equals 14 residues. CDR3 in DNA: TGCAGTGCTAGACCGGACAGGGGTACTCATGAGCAGTTCTTC. Translated: CSARPDRGTHEQFF.

The table lists this clonotype with a few counts. A much larger clone is a single base away; this may be a read error. No conserved phenylalanine or tryptophan ends this CDR3, so it is likely a read error. This sequence joins TRBV20-1 and TRBJ2-5; a possible D gene is TRBD1 (6 bases). Germline V CDR1 and CDR2: DFQATT, SNEGSKA (reference sequence). The V end was cut by 6 bases, the J end by 5 bases, with 16 bases between. This CDR3 is built from 13 residues. CDR3 nucleotide sequence: TGCAGTGCACAGCCCACAGGGTGGGAGACCCAGTACTCC. As protein: CSAQPTGWETQYS.

This chain connects TRBV19 to TRBJ2-3; 7 nucleotides match TRBD1. The CDR3 contains 15 residues. The germline CDR1 and CDR2 sequences are LNHDA and SQIVND (reference sequence). The V segment lost 4 bases and the J segment 6 bases; nucleotides outside the gene matches: 10. The CDR3 region is CASSTRQGRADTQYF. The CDR3 nucleotides are TGTGCCAGTAGTACGAGACAGGGTAGGGCGGATACGCAGTATTTT.

This clonotype was found many times. J is TRBJ1-5 and V is TRBV7-8; unclear D gene. The CDR3 is made up of 15 amino acids. With 0 bases removed from V and 4 bases from J, the gap between germline ends came to 10 bases. Germline V CDR1 and CDR2: SGHVS, FQNEAQ. The CDR3 sequence is CASSLADARNQPQHF. CDR3 bases: TGTGCCAGCAGCTTAGCGGACGCCCGGAATCAGCCCCAGCATTTT.